Following are 4 T cell receptor beta chains from one sample sequenced in a study of molecular identifiers for immune sequencing clone quantification. TCRdb redid the calling of the PCR reads with MiXCR, one entry per CDR3 protein. The sample lists some 320,000 distinct CDR3 sequences; 24% were seen once. The sequencing sample was made of naive CD8+ T cells from blood, with Jurkat cell RNA spiked in. Specified subset: FACS-sorted CD8+CD4-CCR7+CD45RA+ naive T cells. Receptors were obtained from a human donor in good health. Some libraries in this study had Jurkat cell RNA spiked in.

The chain combines TRBV18 with TRBJ1-1; D remains unclear. The CDR3 runs 17 residues. V was shortened by 1 base and J by 1 base, with 16 bases between the two germline ends. Looked up from germline, CDR1 is KGHSH and CDR2 is LQKENI. Here the CDR3 DNA reads TGTGCCAGCTCACCACTTGAGGTCTCTAGAAAGAACACTGAAGCTTTCTTT. Protein sequence: CASSPLEVSRKNTEAFF.

Points on this clonotype: Relative to the germline gene, one junction end is altered; a read error may explain this. V gene TRBV27 combines with J gene TRBJ2-7; 7 positions agree with TRBD1. CDR3 length: 14 residues. Germline CDR1 is MNHEY and CDR2 is SMNVEV (reference sequence). CDR3 bases: TGTGCCGGCAGTTTTTCAGGGGGATCCTACGAGCAGTGCTTC. It is translated as CAGSFSGGSYEQCF.

The chain carries TRBV7-9 and TRBJ1-5; 7 bases match TRBD1. This CDR3 has 13 amino acids. The junction had 6 bases not matched to a gene; V was cut back by 6 bases and J by 7 bases. Germline V gives CDR1 SEHNR, CDR2 FQNEAQ (reference sequence). The CDR3 spells CASSTGVGQPQHF. CDR3 sequence (DNA): TGTGCCAGCAGTACAGGGGTGGGGCAGCCCCAGCATTTT.

This chain connects TRBV5-6 to TRBJ2-7; D might be TRBD2 (5 bases). In germline, CDR1 is SGHDT, CDR2 YYEEEE. CDR3 size: 13 residues. The V gene lost 4 bases and the J gene lost 2 bases, with 10 bases spanning the gap. DNA for the CDR3: TGTGCCAGCAGCGAGCGGCTAGCCTACGAGCAGTACTTC. This translates into CASSERLAYEQYF.